This T cell receptor (beta chain) was sequenced in a study of technical replicates of blood from several donors. The CDR3 is 11 amino acids. The germline V gene has CDR1 MDHEN and CDR2 SYDVKM. Repertoires were generated with immunoSEQ multiplex PCR, while TCRdb's copy carries only in-frame clones and drops some. Seen here are tens of thousands of clones, roughly 97% observed once, and the top ten hold 0.19%. The sequencing sample was made of T cells isolated from PBMCs. The chain joins TRBV28 to TRBJ1-2; D ambiguous. The sequence derives from a human donor in good health. CDR3 region: CANLGSYGYTF. Here the CDR3 DNA reads TGTGCAAACCTGGGGAGCTATGGCTACACCTTC.